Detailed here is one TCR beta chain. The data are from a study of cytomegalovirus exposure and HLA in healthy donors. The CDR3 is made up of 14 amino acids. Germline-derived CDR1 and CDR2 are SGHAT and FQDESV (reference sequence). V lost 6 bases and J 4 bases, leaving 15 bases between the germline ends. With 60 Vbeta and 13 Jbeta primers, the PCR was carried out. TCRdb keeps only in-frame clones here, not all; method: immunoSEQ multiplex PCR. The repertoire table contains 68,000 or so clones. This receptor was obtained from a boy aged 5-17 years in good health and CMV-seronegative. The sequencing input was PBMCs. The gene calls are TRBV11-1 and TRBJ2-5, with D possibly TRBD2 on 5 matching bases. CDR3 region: CASRDQVRGETQYF. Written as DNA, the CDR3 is TGTGCCAGCAGGGATCAGGTACGGGGAGAGACCCAGTACTTC.